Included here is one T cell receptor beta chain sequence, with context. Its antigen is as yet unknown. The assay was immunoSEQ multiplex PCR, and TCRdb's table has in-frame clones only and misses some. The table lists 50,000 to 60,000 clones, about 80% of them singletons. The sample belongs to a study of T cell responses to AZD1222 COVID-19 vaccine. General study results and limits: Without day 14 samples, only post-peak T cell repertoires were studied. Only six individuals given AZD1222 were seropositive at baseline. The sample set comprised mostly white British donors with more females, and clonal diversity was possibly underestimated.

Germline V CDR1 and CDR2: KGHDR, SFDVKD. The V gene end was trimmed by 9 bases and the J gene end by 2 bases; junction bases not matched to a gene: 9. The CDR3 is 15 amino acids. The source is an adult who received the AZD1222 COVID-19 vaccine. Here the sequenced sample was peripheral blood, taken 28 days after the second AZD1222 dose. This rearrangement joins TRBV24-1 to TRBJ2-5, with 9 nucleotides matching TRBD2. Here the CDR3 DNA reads TGTGCCACCGCGGGAGGGAGGGCCGTGCAAGAGACCCAGTACTTC. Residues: CATAGGRAVQETQYF.